The present T cell receptor beta chain was sequenced within a study of T cell responses to AZD1222 COVID-19 vaccine (dated by TCRdb to the early 2020s). Study-level background: A total of 240 or so trial participants underwent TCR sequencing, of whom 200 to 220 had received two doses of AZD1222 and about 25 had received two doses of the MenACWY control vaccine. Trial participants were enrolled by age into 18-55, 56-69 and 70-plus year subgroups, with around 140, 26 and 57 TCR-sequenced participants respectively.

From cysteine to phenylalanine, the CDR3 is 16 amino acids long. Only CDR3 DNA is held: 48 bases, read in frame from base 1. CDR1 and CDR2, looked up from the germline V gene, are LGHNA and YNFKEQ. Between the V and J ends, shortened by 0 bases and 3 bases respectively, the junction contains 14 bases. Sample time point, as interpreted from the label and publication: about 28 days (+/-7) after the second vaccine dose. AZD1222 recipients whose second dose came at about 4 weeks and those whose second dose came at about 12 weeks were combined into one group, since spike-specific TCR depth and breadth did not differ between the two schedules. Vaccinee samples came from UK trials COV001 and COV002, including a single-blind randomized controlled phase 2/3 trial of AZD1222 (ChAdOx1 nCoV-19) in healthy adults. Trial participant PBMC samples were collected at day 0 and day 28 after the second dose for TCRbeta chain sequencing.

Study-wide findings and limitations: Participants were mostly white British and included more females than males, and it was suggested by the authors that clonal diversity may have been underestimated. In the small 56-69-year group, the increase in depth fell short of significance, most likely because of low power. Conclusions about previously exposed vaccinees are limited, since just a handful of AZD1222 recipients were seropositive for SARS-CoV-2 at baseline. Epitopes outside the regions mutated in the B.1.351 and B.1.1.7 variants were reportedly recognized by nearly half of the unique spike-specific TCRs. After two AZD1222 doses, spike-specific TCR breadth and depth were significantly higher than at day 0 and than in MenACWY recipients. The vaccine-associated CD4 TCRs covered the entire spike protein, and the dominant responses fell in regions 160-218 and 743-854. Because no day 14 peak-response samples were available, repertoires were characterized only after the peak T cell response.

The CDR3 regions of human TCRbeta chains were subjected to immunosequencing. Per the authors' processing: TCRs in the repertoires were compared against a reference library of SARS-CoV-2-specific TCRs that had been generated with the MIRA antigen-specificity platform. Breadth was defined as the fraction of unique TCRs that were SARS-CoV-2-associated. Depth was defined as the fraction of total T cells that were SARS-CoV-2-associated. Using the MIRA data, every spike-specific TCR was mapped to the spike region that the TCR reacted to and assigned to either a CD4 or a CD8 class. Log10-transformed breadth and depth values were compared by one-way ANOVA with Sidak's multiple comparisons tests. TCRdb provides this immuneACCESS table in a form limited to in-frame rearrangements. Some clones are lacking; in checked studies, under half of them reflect an unresolved V gene, and why the rest are absent is not known. V, J and clone size were drawn from that table, and D and trimming were deduced from the DNA. The table for this sample lists under 150,000 clones; around 89% of them were counted only once. The ten largest clones take up roughly 6.7% of the sample.

With regard to this clone: Its antigen is not yet known. No clone much larger than this one lies a single base away; base qualities are absent.

The source is an adult who received the AZD1222 COVID-19 vaccine. Sequences were derived from peripheral blood, sampled 28 days after the second AZD1222 dose. The sequence joins TRBV4-2 to TRBJ1-1; the D segment could be TRBD1, given 6 matching bases. The CDR3 reads as follows: CASSQDPSRQDTEAFF. The nucleotide sequence is given as TGTGCCAGCAGCCAAGATCCCTCTCGACAGGACACTGAAGCTTTCTTT.